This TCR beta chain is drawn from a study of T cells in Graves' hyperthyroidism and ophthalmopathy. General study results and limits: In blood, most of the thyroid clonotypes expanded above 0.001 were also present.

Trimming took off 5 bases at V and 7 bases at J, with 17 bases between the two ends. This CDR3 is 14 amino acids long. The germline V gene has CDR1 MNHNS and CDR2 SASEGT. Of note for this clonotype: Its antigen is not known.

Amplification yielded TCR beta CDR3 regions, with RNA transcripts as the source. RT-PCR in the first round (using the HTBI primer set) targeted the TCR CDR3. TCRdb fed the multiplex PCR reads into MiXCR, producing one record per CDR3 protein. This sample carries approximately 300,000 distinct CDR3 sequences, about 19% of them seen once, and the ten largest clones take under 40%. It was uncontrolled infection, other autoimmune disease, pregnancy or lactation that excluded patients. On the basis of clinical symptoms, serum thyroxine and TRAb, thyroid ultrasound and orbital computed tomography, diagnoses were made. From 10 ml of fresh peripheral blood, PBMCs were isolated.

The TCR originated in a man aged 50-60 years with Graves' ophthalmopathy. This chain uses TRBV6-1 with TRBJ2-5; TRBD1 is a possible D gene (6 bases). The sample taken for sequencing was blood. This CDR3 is CASSNPGTPGTQYF. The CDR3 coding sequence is TGTGCCAGCAGTAATCCCGGGACACCCGGGACCCAGTACTTC.